Listed below are T cell receptor beta chains from one sample, sequenced in a study of brain T cells in children with intractable seizures. Clones were sequenced by immunoSEQ multiplex PCR, and TCRdb holds only the in-frame ones, with some missing. The sample lists around 340,000 clones, more than 85% occurring once. The material was peripheral blood, obtained around 5 months after surgery. The source of these receptors is a boy less than two years old with tuberous sclerosis and intractable seizures. Each CDR3 is given with its conserved first and last residue. Fields, in order: V gene, D gene, clone size, J gene, CDR3 DNA, CDR3 protein. A D gene is named only where the DNA matches it firmly. A clone size is listed for some rows: how often the clone was seen (once, few, many), or a class if it is expanded.

TRBV28	TRBD1	.	TRBJ1-5	TGTGCCAGCAGCAAAACAGGGGACAATCAGCCCCAGCATTTT	CASSKTGDNQPQHF
TRBV30	.	.	TRBJ1-5	TGTGCCTGGAGTGCTTGGAGGGGTCAGCCCCAGCATTTT	CAWSAWRGQPQHF
TRBV5-1	.	.	TRBJ2-7	TGCGCCAGCAGCTTGGTCTACTCCTACGAGCAGTACTTT	CASSLVYSYEQYF
TRBV9	.	.	TRBJ2-5	TGTGCCAGCAGCGTAGAAGGGGCGGAGACCCAGTACTTC	CASSVEGAETQYF
TRBV14	TRBD1	.	TRBJ2-4	TGTGCCAGCAGCCAGACCAGGGGGAAGTGGTACTTC	CASSQTRGKWYF
TRBV5-6	.	.	TRBJ2-5	TGTGCCAGCAGCTTCGGAGGAGGAGAGACCCAGTACTTC	CASSFGGGETQYF
TRBV5-1	.	.	TRBJ1-1	TGCGCCAGCAGCTTAGTGCATGCAAGGGACACTGAAGCTTTCTTT	CASSLVHARDTEAFF
TRBV25-1	.	.	TRBJ2-1	TGTGCCAGTGGAGACAATGAGCAGTTCTTC	CASGDNEQFF
TRBV19	TRBD1	.	TRBJ1-1	TGTGCCAGTAGGGGACAGGGGGCTGGCACTGAAGCTTTCTTT	CASRGQGAGTEAFF
TRBV29-1	.	.	TRBJ2-1	TGCAGCTTCATTCGTCCAGATTCATACAATGAGCAGTTCTTC	CSFIRPDSYNEQFF
TRBV5-1	TRBD1	.	TRBJ2-6	TGCGCCAGCAGCTGGGCAGGGGGCGCATCTGGGGCCAACGTCCTGACTTTC	CASSWAGGASGANVLTF
TRBV21-1	.	.	TRBJ2-7	TGTGCCAGCAGAGAACTAGCGGGAGATCTCGACGAGCAGTACTTC	CASRELAGDLDEQYF
TRBV7-9	.	.	TRBJ2-7	TGTGCCAGCAGCTTAGCGGGGGGGCCTTACGAGCAGTACTTC	CASSLAGGPYEQYF
TRBV9	.	.	TRBJ2-7	TGTGCCAGCAGCCCAACGGGGAATCCCCTCTACGAGCAGTACTTC	CASSPTGNPLYEQYF
TRBV5-1	.	.	TRBJ1-2	TGCGCCAGCAGCGTGGACAGATATGGCTACACCTTC	CASSVDRYGYTF
TRBV13	.	.	TRBJ2-7	TGTGCCAGCAGCTTAGGCCTGATCTCAACCTACGAGCAGTACTTC	CASSLGLISTYEQYF
TRBV7-9	TRBD2	.	TRBJ2-5	TGTGCCAGCAGCTTTACCTTAAGGGTGGCGGGAGAAGAGACCCAGTACTTC	CASSFTLRVAGEETQYF
TRBV7-3	.	.	TRBJ1-1	TGTGCCAGCAGCTCCCACCCTGCCGTGAACACTGAAGCTTTCTTT	CASSSHPAVNTEAFF
TRBV5-5	.	.	TRBJ1-3	TGTGCCAGCAGCTTGAACGTAGTCTCTGGAAACACCATATATTTT	CASSLNVVSGNTIYF
TRBV6-5	.	.	TRBJ2-7	TGTGCCAGCAGCCTCCGGACAGCCAACTACGAGCAGTACTTC	CASSLRTANYEQYF
TRBV7-9	.	.	TRBJ2-7	TGTGCCAGCAGCTTGGAACTTAGCTACGAGCAGTACTTC	CASSLELSYEQYF
TRBV2	TRBD1	.	TRBJ1-1	TGTGCCAGCAGGGCGGACAGGGCGTCCTACACTGAAGCTTTCTTT	CASRADRASYTEAFF
TRBV10-2	TRBD2	.	TRBJ2-2	TGCGCCAGCCACCTTCTAGCGGGAGATACCGGGGAGCTGTTTTTT	CASHLLAGDTGELFF
TRBV10-3	.	.	TRBJ2-5	TGTGCCATCAGTGAGGACAGGTCACAAGAGACCCAGTACTTC	CAISEDRSQETQYF
TRBV19	TRBD2	.	TRBJ2-7	TGTGCCAGTAGTATATCAGCGGGACCTTACGAGCAGTACTTC	CASSISAGPYEQYF
TRBV6-1	.	.	TRBJ2-2	TGTGCCAGCAGTGAAGTGGCCGGGGAGCTGTTTTTT	CASSEVAGELFF
TRBV7-8	TRBD1	.	TRBJ2-1	TGTGCCAGCAGCTTAGTCCAGTGGGACAGGAGGTACAATGAGCAGTTCTTC	CASSLVQWDRRYNEQFF
TRBV12-3/TRBV12-4	.	.	TRBJ2-5	TGTGCCAGCAGTGGGAGACTAGGAGAGACCCAGTACTTC	CASSGRLGETQYF
TRBV7-3	TRBD2	.	TRBJ2-1	TGTGCCAGCAGCTCCGAAGGGGGCGGGAGGGCGTACAATGAGCAGTTCTTC	CASSSEGGGRAYNEQFF
TRBV4-2	TRBD2	.	TRBJ2-2	TGTGCCAGCAGCCAAGATTTCACTAGCGGCACCGGGGAGCTGTTTTTT	CASSQDFTSGTGELFF
TRBV6-4	.	.	TRBJ2-2	TGTGCCAGCAGTGAGGGGCAGAACACCGGGGAGCTGTTTTTT	CASSEGQNTGELFF
TRBV5-6	.	few	TRBJ1-3	TGTGCCAGCAGGGACGGACACTTCTCTGGAAACACCATATATTTT	CASRDGHFSGNTIYF
TRBV28	.	.	TRBJ1-1	TGTGCCAGCGGAGCCCGACTCACTGAAGCTTTCTTT	CASGARLTEAFF